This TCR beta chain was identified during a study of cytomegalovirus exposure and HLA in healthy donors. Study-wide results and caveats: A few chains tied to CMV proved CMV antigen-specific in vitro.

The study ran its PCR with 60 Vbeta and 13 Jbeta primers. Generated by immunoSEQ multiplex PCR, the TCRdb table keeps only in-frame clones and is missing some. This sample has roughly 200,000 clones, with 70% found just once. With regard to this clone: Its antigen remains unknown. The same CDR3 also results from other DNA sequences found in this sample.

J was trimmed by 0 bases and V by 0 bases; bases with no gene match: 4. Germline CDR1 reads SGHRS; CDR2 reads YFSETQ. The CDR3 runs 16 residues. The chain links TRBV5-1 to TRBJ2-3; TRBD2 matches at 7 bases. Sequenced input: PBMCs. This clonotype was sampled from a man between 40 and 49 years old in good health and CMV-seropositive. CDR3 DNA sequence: TGCGCCAGCAGCTTGGCTTTAGCGGGTAGCACAGATACGCAGTATTTT. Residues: CASSLALAGSTDTQYF.